This T cell receptor beta chain is from a study of blood T cells in healthy people across ages. A second PCR of roughly 7 to 11 cycles used a sample-barcoded 5' primer and a J-beta primer mix. Via MiXCR, TCRdb re-called the 5' RACE reads, giving one row per CDR3 protein. The sample gives 350,000 to 450,000 distinct CDR3 sequences, more than 45% of which show up once; around 53% is in the top ten. There were at least 5 micrograms of total RNA extracted from every sample. Germline lookup yields CDR1 DFQATT and CDR2 SNEGSKA (reference sequence). V lost 1 base and J lost 4, with 15 bases in between. The CDR3 consists of 15 residues.

The sequence was obtained from a man aged 55 to 70 in good health. The rearrangement uses TRBV20-1 and TRBJ2-3; D is uncertain. The material sequenced was blood. In DNA form, the CDR3 reads TGCAGTGCTAGAGGAAGTAGGATGCCCCCAGATACGCAGTATTTT. Its translation is CSARGSRMPPDTQYF.